This T cell receptor beta chain was captured by sequencing in a study of tumor and adjacent non-tumor tissue in lung cancer. Study as a whole: Histology: 12 adenocarcinoma, a couple of squamous cell carcinoma, 1 small cell lung cancer. Each sample yielded approximately 4.2 million productive TCRbeta reads on average.

This sample's RNA came from whole unsorted tissue. This non-tumor lung sample came from over 3 cm beyond the tumor edge. Chemotherapy-naive patients with new lung cancer underwent thoracic surgery in China, August–late 2014. Three rounds of nested PCR, following a modified ARM-PCR protocol, produced the TCRbeta library. One entry per CDR3 protein results from TCRdb running MiXCR on the multiplex PCR reads. This sample carries 90,000 to 100,000 distinct CDR3 sequences, 80% of them seen once, and the ten largest clones take 30%. Worth noting for this clonotype: The antigen remains undetermined. Sequence at one end of the junction differs from germline and may be a read error.

Study results and caveats: Top 100 clones took a larger repertoire share in normal lung.

Sequenced input: distant non-tumor lung tissue. This TCR was sampled from a man aged 55-75 years with small cell lung cancer.

The CDR3 region has the DNA TGTGACAGCAGCGTAGAGGCTAGCGGGGGCTGCTCCTACGAGCAATACTTC. The encoded protein is CDSSVEASGGCSYEQYF. This chain uses TRBV9 with TRBJ2-7; 10 bases are shared with TRBD2. The CDR3 length is 17 residues. Germline V gene data show CDR1 as SGDLS and CDR2 as YYNGEE.